This T cell receptor beta chain was recovered during a study of blood T cell repertoires in COVID-19. Across the study: Both acute and convalescent COVID-19 samples were obtained from the United States, Italy and Spain. T cells, B-cell-depleted T cells, or PBMCs provided the cDNA or gDNA that served as material.

Germline CDR1 SNHLY, CDR2 FYNNEI. Trimming stripped 4 bases from V and 7 bases from J, with 8 bases between. The CDR3 has 13 residues. Authors' data handling: How many nucleated cells were present was estimated from reference gene primer amplification. Sequencing used immunoSEQ multiplex PCR; TCRdb keeps in-frame clones, though not all of them. V, J and clone size are those of that table, while D and trimming were read from the DNA. The data hold around 100,000 clones, with roughly 82% observed a single time. The V gene is TRBV2, the J gene TRBJ1-6; D may be TRBD1 (5 bases). This sequence originates from a human donor in a cohort sampled during active COVID-19. The sequenced sample was peripheral blood. The CDR3 DNA reads as TGTGCCAGCAGTGCAGGGTTCAATTCACCCCTCCACTTT. It is translated as CASSAGFNSPLHF.